This is a list of T cell receptor beta chains from one sample in a study of T cell responses to AZD1222 COVID-19 vaccine. Produced via immunoSEQ multiplex PCR; TCRdb's table is partial and in-frame only. The table records about 150,000 clones, roughly nine tenths of them present only once. This specimen was peripheral blood, taken 28 days after the second AZD1222 dose. The receptors derive from an adult who received the AZD1222 COVID-19 vaccine. The CDR3 runs from the conserved cysteine through the conserved F or W. Each record gives: J gene, V gene, D gene, clone size, CDR3 DNA, CDR3 protein. D genes are given only for firm matches. Expanded clones get a size class; other rows say once, few or many, or leave the size out.

j_call: TRBJ1-5
v_call: TRBV7-9
d_call: .
clone_size: .
cdr3_nt: TGTGCCAGCAGCTTAGCGACGGGGAATCAGCCCCAGCATTTT
cdr3_aa: CASSLATGNQPQHF

j_call: TRBJ2-1
v_call: TRBV7-3
d_call: TRBD1
clone_size: .
cdr3_nt: TGTGCCAGCAGCCAGGACAGGTACTCCTACAATGAGCAGTTCTTC
cdr3_aa: CASSQDRYSYNEQFF

j_call: TRBJ1-5
v_call: TRBV7-2
d_call: .
clone_size: .
cdr3_nt: TGTGCCAGCAGCCCGCCGGGGAGAGTCGGCAATCAGCCCCAGCATTTT
cdr3_aa: CASSPPGRVGNQPQHF

j_call: TRBJ2-1
v_call: TRBV7-2
d_call: TRBD2
clone_size: .
cdr3_nt: TGTGCCAGCAGCTTGGGATGGAGCGGGAGTGGTGATGAGCAGTTCTTC
cdr3_aa: CASSLGWSGSGDEQFF

j_call: TRBJ2-2
v_call: TRBV7-2
d_call: TRBD1
clone_size: .
cdr3_nt: TGTGCCAGCAGCTTAGCGTTAGGACAGGGGTCGAGCGGGGAGCTGTTTTTT
cdr3_aa: CASSLALGQGSSGELFF

j_call: TRBJ1-1
v_call: TRBV6-5
d_call: .
clone_size: .
cdr3_nt: TGTGCCAGCAGTCAACCGGGACATGACACTGAAGCTTTCTTT
cdr3_aa: CASSQPGHDTEAFF

j_call: TRBJ1-2
v_call: TRBV19
d_call: .
clone_size: .
cdr3_nt: TGTGCCAGTAGTAGTGCGGCGAACTATGGCTACACCTTC
cdr3_aa: CASSSAANYGYTF

j_call: TRBJ2-7
v_call: TRBV6-9
d_call: .
clone_size: few
cdr3_nt: TGTGCCAGCAGTTATTCGTGTCGCCGAAACGAGCAGTACTTC
cdr3_aa: CASSYSCRRNEQYF

j_call: TRBJ2-3
v_call: TRBV27
d_call: .
clone_size: .
cdr3_nt: TGTGCCAGCAGTTTCCTAGGAGCGGGTAGCACAGATACGCAGTATTTT
cdr3_aa: CASSFLGAGSTDTQYF

j_call: TRBJ2-5
v_call: TRBV5-1
d_call: .
clone_size: .
cdr3_nt: TGCGCCAGCAGCGCCCGCCAAGAGACCCAGTACTTC
cdr3_aa: CASSARQETQYF

j_call: TRBJ2-1
v_call: TRBV3-1/TRBV3-2
d_call: TRBD2
clone_size: .
cdr3_nt: TGTGCCAGCAGCCAAGAGAGGGGGCGGACTAGCGGATACAATGAGCAGTTCTTC
cdr3_aa: CASSQERGRTSGYNEQFF

j_call: TRBJ1-2
v_call: TRBV3-1/TRBV3-2
d_call: .
clone_size: .
cdr3_nt: TGTGCCAGCAGCGAAAACCGGGTCTATGGCTACACCTTC
cdr3_aa: CASSENRVYGYTF

j_call: TRBJ1-6
v_call: TRBV19
d_call: .
clone_size: .
cdr3_nt: TGTGCCAGTAGTATAGGAGGCGGGGGATCACCCCTCCACTTT
cdr3_aa: CASSIGGGGSPLHF

j_call: TRBJ1-5
v_call: TRBV5-1
d_call: TRBD1
clone_size: .
cdr3_nt: TGCGCCAGCAGCTTGGATGCAGGGGGCGAACAGCCCCAGCATTTT
cdr3_aa: CASSLDAGGEQPQHF

j_call: TRBJ1-1
v_call: TRBV27
d_call: .
clone_size: .
cdr3_nt: TGTGCCAGCAGTCCGGGGACTACTGAAGCTTTCTTT
cdr3_aa: CASSPGTTEAFF

j_call: TRBJ2-2
v_call: TRBV27
d_call: .
clone_size: .
cdr3_nt: TGTGCCAGTACTAGGAGTAACACCGGGGAGCTGTTTTTT
cdr3_aa: CASTRSNTGELFF

j_call: TRBJ2-7
v_call: TRBV5-6
d_call: .
clone_size: .
cdr3_nt: TGTGCCAGCAGCTTGGGGGCAGGAGGTAACTACGAGCAGTACTTC
cdr3_aa: CASSLGAGGNYEQYF

j_call: TRBJ2-5
v_call: TRBV7-2
d_call: TRBD1
clone_size: few
cdr3_nt: TGTGCCAGCAGCTCGCCCACTCGCCCCCGGACAGGGGGAACCCAGTACTTC
cdr3_aa: CASSSPTRPRTGGTQYF

j_call: TRBJ2-2
v_call: TRBV13
d_call: TRBD1
clone_size: .
cdr3_nt: TGTGCCAGCAGCTTATGGGACAGAGAGTCCGGGGAGCTGTTTTTT
cdr3_aa: CASSLWDRESGELFF

j_call: TRBJ2-1
v_call: TRBV11-2
d_call: TRBD2
clone_size: .
cdr3_nt: TGTGCCAGCAGCTCACGGACTAGCTCCTACAATGAGCAGTTCTTC
cdr3_aa: CASSSRTSSYNEQFF

j_call: TRBJ1-6
v_call: TRBV2
d_call: .
clone_size: .
cdr3_nt: TGTGCCAGCAGGGGTCAGTCAGGGGACGGCTCACCCCTCCACTTT
cdr3_aa: CASRGQSGDGSPLHF

j_call: TRBJ1-6
v_call: TRBV3-1/TRBV3-2
d_call: .
clone_size: .
cdr3_nt: TGTGCCAGCAGCTTCGAGACGGGGAAGAATTCACCCCTCCACTTT
cdr3_aa: CASSFETGKNSPLHF

j_call: TRBJ1-6
v_call: TRBV18
d_call: .
clone_size: .
cdr3_nt: TGTGCCAGCTCACCTTTGGCCTCCCGCGGGATTCAGCAGGGCCATTCACCCCTCCACTTT
cdr3_aa: CASSPLASRGIQQGHSPLHF

j_call: TRBJ1-1
v_call: TRBV30
d_call: .
clone_size: .
cdr3_nt: TGTGCCTGGGGAAACAGGGTGGGTCGTTCTGAAGCTTTCTTT
cdr3_aa: CAWGNRVGRSEAFF

j_call: TRBJ2-7
v_call: TRBV19
d_call: TRBD2
clone_size: once
cdr3_nt: TGTGCCAGTAGCCCGGGACTAGCGGTGTACGAGCAGTACTTC
cdr3_aa: CASSPGLAVYEQYF

j_call: TRBJ1-5
v_call: TRBV19
d_call: .
clone_size: .
cdr3_nt: TGTGCAGTTGTCCAGGCAGGGCAAAATCAGCCCCAGCATTTT
cdr3_aa: CAVVQAGQNQPQHF

j_call: TRBJ2-3
v_call: TRBV4-1
d_call: .
clone_size: .
cdr3_nt: TGCGCCAGCAGCCAAGGCGGCTTTAGCACAGATACGCAGTATTTT
cdr3_aa: CASSQGGFSTDTQYF